These 2 T cell receptor beta chains were all obtained from the same sample, sequenced in a study of a mutant IDH1 vaccine in newly diagnosed glioma. These TCRs' antigens remain unknown. Time point denoted: week 47, end of study. All doses held 300 ug of mutant IDH1 20-mer peptide, with topical imiquimod. Produced via immunoSEQ multiplex PCR; TCRdb's table is partial and in-frame only. The top ten hold approximately 3.2% of the sample, which has 58,000 or so clones, 75% to 90% seen once. Source: PBMCs, taken from a glioma patient whose treatment included an IDH1 peptide vaccine. The receptors originated from a woman aged 45 to 65 with glioma.

This chain uses TRBV28 with TRBJ2-1; TRBD2 matches at 9 bases. Germline CDR1 and CDR2: MDHEN and SYDVKM. Trimming at V came to 10 bases and at J to 2 bases, leaving 6 bases not matched to a gene. The CDR3 is made up of 14 amino acids. CDR3 nucleotides: TGTGCCATCAGAGGGACTAGCCCCTACAATGAGCAGTTCTTC. This gives the protein CAIRGTSPYNEQFF. Full variable domain (rest looked up from reference TRBV28 and TRBJ2-1): DVKVTQSSRYLVKRTGEKVFLECVQDMDHENMFWYRQDPGLGLRLIYFSYDVKMKEKGDIPEGYSVSREKKERFSLILESASTNQTSMYLCAIRGTSPYNEQFFGPGTRLTVL.

The J gene is TRBJ2-2, the V gene TRBV4-3; possibly TRBD2 for D (6 bases). The V end was cut by 4 bases, the J end by 1 base, with 13 bases between. This CDR3 has 16 amino acids. The germline gives CDR1 LGHNA, CDR2 YSLEER. CDR3 residues: CASSLLAAGNTGELFF. CDR3 nucleotide sequence: TGCGCCAGCAGCCTGTTGGCAGCGGGGAACACCGGGGAGCTGTTTTTT.